A selection of T cell receptor beta chains follows, all from one sample in a study of metastatic and nonmetastatic thyroid tumors. TCRdb re-clonotyped the PCR reads through MiXCR. The top ten clones hold around 9.9% of a sample with about 43,000 clones, about 3.3% of them seen once. Sequencing input: blood. Receptors were obtained from a female donor with papillary thyroid cancer or a benign thyroid nodule (not recorded which). Some clones in this sample may be carry-over from other donors' samples. The CDR3 runs from the conserved cysteine through the conserved F or W. The D gene is left open where the match is weak. Clone size is not always given. Where it is, it says once, few, many or a class for expanded clones.

J: TRBJ2-3; V: TRBV11-2; size: few; D: TRBD2; DNA: TGTGCCAGCAGCTATGCTAGCGGAGCTGAGTATTTT; CDR3: CASSYASGAEYF
J: TRBJ2-3; V: TRBV6-1; size: -; D: TRBD2; DNA: TGTGCCAGCAGTCTTCTAGCGGGAAGAACAGATACGCAGTATTTT; CDR3: CASSLLAGRTDTQYF
J: TRBJ1-4; V: TRBV4-1; size: many; D: TRBD1; DNA: TGCGCCAGCAGCCAAGTTCCAGGGGGAAAGGAAAAACTGTTTTTT; CDR3: CASSQVPGGKEKLFF
J: TRBJ2-1; V: TRBV20-1; size: few; D: -; DNA: TGCAGTGCTAGAGAGACTTACAGCCCTTGGGGCGACAATGAGCAGTTCTTC; CDR3: CSARETYSPWGDNEQFF
J: TRBJ2-7; V: TRBV20-1; size: -; D: TRBD2; DNA: TGCAGTGCACCCCGTGGACTAGCGCAGCAGTACTTC; CDR3: CSAPRGLAQQYF
J: TRBJ2-1; V: TRBV9; size: few; D: -; DNA: TGTGCCAGCAGCGCCCCGGGGACCTCCTACAATGAGCAGTTCTTC; CDR3: CASSAPGTSYNEQFF
J: TRBJ2-2; V: TRBV7-7; size: few; D: -; DNA: TGTGCCAGCAGCACCCAGAACACCGGGGAGCTGTTTTTT; CDR3: CASSTQNTGELFF
J: TRBJ2-7; V: TRBV12-3/TRBV12-4; size: many; D: TRBD2; DNA: TGTGCCAGCAGTTATGCTAGCGGGAGCTACGAGCAGTACTTC; CDR3: CASSYASGSYEQYF
J: TRBJ2-7; V: TRBV6-1; size: few; D: -; DNA: TGTGCCAGCAGCCAATCTTCCTACGAGCAGTACTTC; CDR3: CASSQSSYEQYF
J: TRBJ2-7; V: TRBV28; size: many; D: TRBD1; DNA: TGTGCCAGCAGTTTACTCAATTTAGACAGGGGGCCTACCCGATCCTACGAGCAGTACTTC; CDR3: CASSLLNLDRGPTRSYEQYF
J: TRBJ1-4; V: TRBV11-2; size: few; D: TRBD1; DNA: TGTGCCAGCAGCTTAAGGGGGGGACAGCCTAATGAAAAACTGTTTTTT; CDR3: CASSLRGGQPNEKLFF
J: TRBJ1-1; V: TRBV20-1; size: few; D: -; DNA: TGCAGTGCTAGAGATCCCGGACGGCTGAACACTGAAGCTTTCTTT; CDR3: CSARDPGRLNTEAFF
J: TRBJ1-1; V: TRBV6-1; size: few; D: TRBD1; DNA: TGTGCCAGCAGTCCGACGGACAGGGCCAACACTGAAGCTTTCTTT; CDR3: CASSPTDRANTEAFF
J: TRBJ1-4; V: TRBV12-3/TRBV12-4; size: many; D: -; DNA: TGTGCCAGCAGTTTTTCAGGAGGGGGATTCAATGAAAAACTGTTTTTT; CDR3: CASSFSGGGFNEKLFF
J: TRBJ2-1; V: TRBV9; size: many; D: TRBD1; DNA: TGTGCCAGCAGCGTAAGCCAGGGGGCATGGAATGAGCAGTTCTTC; CDR3: CASSVSQGAWNEQFF
J: TRBJ1-5; V: TRBV9; size: -; D: TRBD1; DNA: TGTGCCAGCAGCGTAGGACAGGGCTCCAATCAGCCCCAGCATTTT; CDR3: CASSVGQGSNQPQHF
J: TRBJ2-7; V: TRBV28; size: many; D: TRBD1; DNA: TGTGCCAGCAGCCGGACAGGGGCCGACGAGCAGTACTTC; CDR3: CASSRTGADEQYF
J: TRBJ2-3; V: TRBV10-2; size: many; D: -; DNA: TGCGCCAGCAGTGGAGACAGGCACACTAGCACAGATACGCAGTATTTT; CDR3: CASSGDRHTSTDTQYF
J: TRBJ1-4; V: TRBV11-3; size: many; D: -; DNA: TGTGCCAGCAGCCCCGCGCGGGGGGCGAATAAACTGTTTTTT; CDR3: CASSPARGANKLFF
J: TRBJ1-2; V: TRBV6-1; size: -; D: TRBD1; DNA: TGTGCCAGCAGGAAAACAGGGGGCAGCTATGGCTACACCTTC; CDR3: CASRKTGGSYGYTF
J: TRBJ1-5; V: TRBV24-1; size: -; D: TRBD1; DNA: TGTGCCACCAGTGGCGGGACAGGTCCTTATAGCAATCAGCCCCAGCATTTT; CDR3: CATSGGTGPYSNQPQHF
J: TRBJ2-1; V: TRBV27; size: few; D: -; DNA: TGTGCCAGCAGTTCAACCGAGAATGAGCAGTTCTTC; CDR3: CASSSTENEQFF